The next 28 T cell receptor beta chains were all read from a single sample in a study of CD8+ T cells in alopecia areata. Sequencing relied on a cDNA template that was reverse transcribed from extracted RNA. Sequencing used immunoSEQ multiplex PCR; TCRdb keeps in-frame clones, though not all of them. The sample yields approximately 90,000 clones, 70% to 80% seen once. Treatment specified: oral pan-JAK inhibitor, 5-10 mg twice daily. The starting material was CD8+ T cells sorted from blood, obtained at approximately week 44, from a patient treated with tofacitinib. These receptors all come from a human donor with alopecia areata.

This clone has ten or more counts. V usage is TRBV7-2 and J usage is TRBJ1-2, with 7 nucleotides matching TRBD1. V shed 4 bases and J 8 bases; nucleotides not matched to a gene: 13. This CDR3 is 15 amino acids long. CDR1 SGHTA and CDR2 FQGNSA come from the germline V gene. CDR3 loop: CASSSKDRAGSGYTF. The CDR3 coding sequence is TGTGCCAGCAGCTCCAAAGACAGGGCGGGTAGCGGCTACACCTTC.

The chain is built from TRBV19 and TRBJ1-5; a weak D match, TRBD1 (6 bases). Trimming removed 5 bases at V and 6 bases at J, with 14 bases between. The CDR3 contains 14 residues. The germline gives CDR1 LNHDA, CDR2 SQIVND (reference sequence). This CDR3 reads CASSVRDTGQPQHF. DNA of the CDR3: TGTGCCAGTAGTGTCCGGGACACCGGTCAGCCCCAGCATTTT.

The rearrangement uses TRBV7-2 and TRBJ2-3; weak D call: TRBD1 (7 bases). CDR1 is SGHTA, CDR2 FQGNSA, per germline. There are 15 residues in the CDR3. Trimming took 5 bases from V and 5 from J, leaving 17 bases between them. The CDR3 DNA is TGTGCCAGCAGCCAAGGGGGGACAGACCGAGATACGCAGTATTTT. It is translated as CASSQGGTDRDTQYF.

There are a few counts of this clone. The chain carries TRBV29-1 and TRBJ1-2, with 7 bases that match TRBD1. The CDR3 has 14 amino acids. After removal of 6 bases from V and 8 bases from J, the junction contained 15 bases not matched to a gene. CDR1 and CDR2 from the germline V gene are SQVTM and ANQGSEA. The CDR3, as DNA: TGCAGCGTACCTCAAGACAGGGATGGAGGAGGCTACACCTTC. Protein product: CSVPQDRDGGGYTF.

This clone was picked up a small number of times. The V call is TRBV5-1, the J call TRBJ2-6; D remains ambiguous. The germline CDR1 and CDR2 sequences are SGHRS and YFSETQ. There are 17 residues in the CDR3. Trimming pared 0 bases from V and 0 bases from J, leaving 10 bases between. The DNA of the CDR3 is TGCGCCAGCAGCTTGGAAGGCATCCGCTCTGGGGCCAACGTCCTGACTTTC. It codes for CASSLEGIRSGANVLTF.

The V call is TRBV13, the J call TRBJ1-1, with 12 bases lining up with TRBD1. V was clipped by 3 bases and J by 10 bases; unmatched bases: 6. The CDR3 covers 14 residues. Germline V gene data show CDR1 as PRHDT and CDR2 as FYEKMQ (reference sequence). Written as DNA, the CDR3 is TGTGCCAGCAGCTTGGGACAGGGGGCGGCTGGAGCTTTCTTT. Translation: CASSLGQGAAGAFF.

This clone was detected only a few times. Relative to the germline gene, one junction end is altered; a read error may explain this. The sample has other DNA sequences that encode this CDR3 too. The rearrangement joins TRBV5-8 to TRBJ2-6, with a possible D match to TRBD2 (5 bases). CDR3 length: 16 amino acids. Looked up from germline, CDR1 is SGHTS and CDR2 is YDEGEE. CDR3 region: CASSQDGSSGANVLTF. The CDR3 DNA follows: TGCGCCAGCAGCCAAGATGGGAGCTCTGGGGCCAACGTCCTGACTTTC.

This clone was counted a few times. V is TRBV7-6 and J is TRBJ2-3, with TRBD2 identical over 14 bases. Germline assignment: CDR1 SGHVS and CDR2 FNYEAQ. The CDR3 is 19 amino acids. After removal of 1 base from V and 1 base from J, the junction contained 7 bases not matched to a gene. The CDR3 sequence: CASSLGLAGGPTGTDTQYF. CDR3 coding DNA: TGTGCCAGCAGCTTAGGACTAGCGGGGGGGCCCACGGGCACAGATACGCAGTATTTT.

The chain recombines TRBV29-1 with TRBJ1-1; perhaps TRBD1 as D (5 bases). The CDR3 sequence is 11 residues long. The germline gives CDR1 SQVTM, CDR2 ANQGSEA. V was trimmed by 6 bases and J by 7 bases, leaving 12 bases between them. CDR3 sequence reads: CSVGDFGEAFF. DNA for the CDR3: TGCAGCGTCGGGGACTTTGGTGAAGCTTTCTTT.

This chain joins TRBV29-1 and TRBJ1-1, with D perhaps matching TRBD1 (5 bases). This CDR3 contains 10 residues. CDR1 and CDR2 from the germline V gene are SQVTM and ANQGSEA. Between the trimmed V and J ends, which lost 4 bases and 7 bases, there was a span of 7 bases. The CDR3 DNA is TGCAGCGTTGTCGGGGGTGAAGCTTTCTTT. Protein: CSVVGGEAFF.

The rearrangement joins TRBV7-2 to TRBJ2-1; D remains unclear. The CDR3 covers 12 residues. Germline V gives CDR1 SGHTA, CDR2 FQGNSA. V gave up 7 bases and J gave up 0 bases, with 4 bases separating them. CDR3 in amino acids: CASKSSYNEQFF. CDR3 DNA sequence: TGTGCCAGCAAGAGCTCCTACAATGAGCAGTTCTTC.

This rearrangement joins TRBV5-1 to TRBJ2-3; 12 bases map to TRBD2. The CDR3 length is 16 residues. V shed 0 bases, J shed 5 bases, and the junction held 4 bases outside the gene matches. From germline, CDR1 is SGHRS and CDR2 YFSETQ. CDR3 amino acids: CASSLAPSGGEDTQYF. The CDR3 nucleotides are TGCGCCAGCAGCTTGGCCCCTAGCGGGGGGGAAGATACGCAGTATTTT. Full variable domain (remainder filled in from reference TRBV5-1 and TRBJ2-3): KAGVTQTPRYLIKTRGQQVTLSCSPISGHRSVSWYQQTPGQGLQFLFEYFSETQRNKGNFPGRFSGRQFSNSRSEMNVSTLELGDSALYLCASSLAPSGGEDTQYFGPGTRLTVL.

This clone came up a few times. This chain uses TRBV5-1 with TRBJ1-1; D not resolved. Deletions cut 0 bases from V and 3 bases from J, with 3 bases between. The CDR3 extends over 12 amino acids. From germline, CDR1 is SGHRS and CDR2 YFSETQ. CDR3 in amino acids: CASSLGDTEAFF. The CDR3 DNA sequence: TGCGCCAGCAGCTTGGGAGACACTGAAGCTTTCTTT. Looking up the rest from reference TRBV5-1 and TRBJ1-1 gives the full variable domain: KAGVTQTPRYLIKTRGQQVTLSCSPISGHRSVSWYQQTPGQGLQFLFEYFSETQRNKGNFPGRFSGRQFSNSRSEMNVSTLELGDSALYLCASSLGDTEAFFGQGTRLTVV.

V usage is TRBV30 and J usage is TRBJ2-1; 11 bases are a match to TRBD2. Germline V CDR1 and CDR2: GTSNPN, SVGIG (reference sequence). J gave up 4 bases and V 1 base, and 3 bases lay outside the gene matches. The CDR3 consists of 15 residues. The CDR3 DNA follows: TGTGCCTGGAGTGAAACTAGCGGGGGTTACAATGAGCAGTTCTTC. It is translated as CAWSETSGGYNEQFF.

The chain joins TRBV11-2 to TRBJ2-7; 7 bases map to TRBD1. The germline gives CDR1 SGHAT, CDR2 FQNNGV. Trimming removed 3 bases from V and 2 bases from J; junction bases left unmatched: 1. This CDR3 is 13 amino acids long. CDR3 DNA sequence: TGTGCCAGCAGCTTTGGACAGGCCTACGAGCAGTACTTC. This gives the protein CASSFGQAYEQYF.

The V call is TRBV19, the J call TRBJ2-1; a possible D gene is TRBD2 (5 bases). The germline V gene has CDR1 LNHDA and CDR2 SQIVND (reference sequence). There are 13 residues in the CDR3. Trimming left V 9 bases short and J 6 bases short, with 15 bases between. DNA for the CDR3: TGTGCCAGCGGCCAAGGACTGTTCAATGAGCAGTTCTTC. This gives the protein CASGQGLFNEQFF. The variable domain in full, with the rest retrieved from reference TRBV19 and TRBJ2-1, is DGGITQSPKYLFRKEGQNVTLSCEQNLNHDAMYWYRQDPGQGLRLIYYSQIVNDFQKGDIAEGYSVSREKKESFPLTVTSAQKNPTAFYLCASGQGLFNEQFFGPGTRLTVL.

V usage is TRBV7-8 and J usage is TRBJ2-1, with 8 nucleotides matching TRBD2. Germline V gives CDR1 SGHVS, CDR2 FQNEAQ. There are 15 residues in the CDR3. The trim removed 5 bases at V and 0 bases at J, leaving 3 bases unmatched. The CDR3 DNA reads TGTGCCAGCAGCGCCAGCGGGGGCTCCTACAATGAGCAGTTCTTC. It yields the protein CASSASGGSYNEQFF.

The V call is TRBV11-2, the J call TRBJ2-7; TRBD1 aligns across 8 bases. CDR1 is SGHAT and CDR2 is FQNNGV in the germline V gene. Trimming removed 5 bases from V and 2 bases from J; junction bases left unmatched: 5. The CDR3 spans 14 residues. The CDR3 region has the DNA TGTGCCAGCAGCCCGCGACAGGGGACCTACGAGCAGTACTTC. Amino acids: CASSPRQGTYEQYF. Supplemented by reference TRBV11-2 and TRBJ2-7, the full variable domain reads EAGVAQSPRYKIIEKRQSVAFWCNPISGHATLYWYQQILGQGPKLLIQFQNNGVVDDSQLPKDRFSAERLKGVDSTLKIQPAKLEDSAVYLCASSPRQGTYEQYFGPGTRLTVT.

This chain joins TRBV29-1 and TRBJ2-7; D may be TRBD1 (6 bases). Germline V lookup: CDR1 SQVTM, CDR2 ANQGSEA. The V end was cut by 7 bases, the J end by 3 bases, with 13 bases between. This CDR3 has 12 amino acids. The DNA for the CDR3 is TGCAGCGCGGAGACAGGAGACTACGAGCAGTACTTC. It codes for CSAETGDYEQYF.

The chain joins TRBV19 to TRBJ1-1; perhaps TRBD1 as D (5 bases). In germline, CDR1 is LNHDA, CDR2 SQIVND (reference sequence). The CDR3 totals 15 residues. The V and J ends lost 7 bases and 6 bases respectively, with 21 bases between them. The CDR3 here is CASTNILQDFSEAFF. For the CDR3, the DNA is TGTGCCAGTACCAATATCTTACAGGATTTCTCTGAAGCTTTCTTT.

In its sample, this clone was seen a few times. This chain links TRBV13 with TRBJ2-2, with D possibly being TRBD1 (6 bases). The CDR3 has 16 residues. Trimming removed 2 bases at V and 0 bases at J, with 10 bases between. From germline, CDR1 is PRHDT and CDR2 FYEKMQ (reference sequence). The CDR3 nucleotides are TGTGCCAGCAGCTTAAGGGACACACCGAACACCGGGGAGCTGTTTTTT. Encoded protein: CASSLRDTPNTGELFF.

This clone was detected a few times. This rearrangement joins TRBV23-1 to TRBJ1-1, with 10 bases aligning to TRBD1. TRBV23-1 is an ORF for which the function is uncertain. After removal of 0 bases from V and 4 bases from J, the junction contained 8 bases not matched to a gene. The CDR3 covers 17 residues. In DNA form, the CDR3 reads TGCGCCAGCAGTCAATCTACCGGGACAGGGGTGGTCACTGAAGCTTTCTTT. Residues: CASSQSTGTGVVTEAFF.

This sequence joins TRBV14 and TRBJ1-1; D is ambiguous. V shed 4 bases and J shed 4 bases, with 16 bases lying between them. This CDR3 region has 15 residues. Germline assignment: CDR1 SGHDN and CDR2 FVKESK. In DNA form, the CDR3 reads TGTGCCAGCAGCCCCGGCGGGCCTGGGCTCACTGAAGCTTTCTTT. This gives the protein CASSPGGPGLTEAFF.

The CDR3 spells CATNPGQSNQPQHF. In nucleotides, the CDR3 is TGTGCCACCAATCCGGGGCAGTCCAATCAGCCCCAGCATTTT. V and J are TRBV15 and TRBJ1-5, with a tentative D call TRBD1 (5 bases). The CDR3 consists of 14 residues. Trimming took off 7 bases at V and 3 bases at J, with 13 bases between the two ends. From germline, CDR1 is LNHNV and CDR2 YYDKDF (reference sequence).

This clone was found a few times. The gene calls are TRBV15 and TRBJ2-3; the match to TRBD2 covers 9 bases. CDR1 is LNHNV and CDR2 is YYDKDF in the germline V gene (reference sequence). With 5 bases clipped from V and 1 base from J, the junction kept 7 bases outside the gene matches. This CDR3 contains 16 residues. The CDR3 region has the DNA TGTGCCACCAGCGGAAAGTGGACTAGCGGCACAGATACGCAGTATTTT. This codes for CATSGKWTSGTDTQYF.

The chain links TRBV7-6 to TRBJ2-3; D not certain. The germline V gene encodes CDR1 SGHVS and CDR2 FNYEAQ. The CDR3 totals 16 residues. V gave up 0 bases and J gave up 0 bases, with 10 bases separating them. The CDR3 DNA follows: TGTGCCAGCAGCTTAGCCGGCTTCGGCAGCACAGATACGCAGTATTTT. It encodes CASSLAGFGSTDTQYF.

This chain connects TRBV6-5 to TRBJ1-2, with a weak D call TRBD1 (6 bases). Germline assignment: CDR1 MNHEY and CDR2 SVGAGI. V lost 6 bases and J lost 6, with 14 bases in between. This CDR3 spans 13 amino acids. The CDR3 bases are TGTGCCAGCAGGACCGGGACAAAAGATGGCTACACCTTC. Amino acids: CASRTGTKDGYTF.

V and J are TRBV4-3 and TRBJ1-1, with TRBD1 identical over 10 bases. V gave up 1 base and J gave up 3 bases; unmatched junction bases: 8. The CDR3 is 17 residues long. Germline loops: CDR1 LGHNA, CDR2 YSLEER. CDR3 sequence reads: CASSQGWTGGLDTEAFF. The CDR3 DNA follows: TGCGCCAGCAGCCAAGGGTGGACAGGGGGTTTGGACACTGAAGCTTTCTTT.